This note documents a single T cell receptor (beta chain) sequence. Its antigen remains unknown. This record belongs to a study of T-cell reconstitution after alpha-beta-depleted transplantation in children. Notes on the study in general: Reportedly, only several hundred clones from non-depleted graft cells drove alpha-beta T-cell counts at about two months. Once a year had passed after transplant, T-cell counts and diversity came mostly from newly produced T cells. Elevated TCRbeta diversity at day 60 was traced, in some patients, to surviving recipient T cells and thymic progenitors.

The CDR3 length is 17 residues. The V gene end was trimmed by 4 bases and the J gene end by 4 bases; junction bases not matched to a gene: 11. In germline, CDR1 is SGHAT, CDR2 FQDESV (reference sequence). This sample's TCRbeta library carried unique molecular identifier barcodes. TCRdb re-derived calls from the PCR reads in MiXCR, one entry per CDR3 protein. The sample shows some 600,000 distinct CDR3 sequences, 10% to 15% of them seen only once. J is TRBJ2-1 and V is TRBV11-1; 9 bases map to TRBD2. This clonotype originated in a male patient between 10 and 17 years old who had a stem cell transplant for acute myeloid leukemia, so the T cells may come from the graft donor. Sequencing used PBMCs, mostly from graft donor cells, obtained 360 days after TCRalphabeta/CD19-depleted stem cell transplant. The CDR3 coding sequence is TGTGCCAGCAGCTCCCCCAGCGGCGGGAGGGCGTACAATGAGCAGTTCTTC. Amino acid sequence: CASSSPSGGRAYNEQFF.